Listed here is a single TCR beta chain. Its antigen target is currently unknown. Base qualities were left out, and no much larger clone turns up one base away. Synthetic TCR analog templates were spiked into each PCR so that absolute template abundance could be estimated from read counts. The immunoSEQ assay was used to amplify TCRbeta CDR3 regions from genomic DNA with bias-controlled V and J gene primers. Sequencing of rearranged TCRbeta segments was done at approximately 20X coverage. In the source study's methods: Clustering was used to correct sequencing errors, and CDR3s were annotated against IMGT to assign V, D and J genes. Downstream analyses used only productive TCRbeta rearrangements and left out out-of-frame or stop-codon sequences. To compute clonality, Shannon entropy was normalized by the log of the number of unique productive sequences and then subtracted from one. Fisher's exact test with Benjamini-Hochberg correction, at a threshold of adjusted p below 0.01, was used to find clones that differed between time points or between blood and tumor. In its TCRdb copy, this immuneACCESS table keeps in-frame sequences only and misses some clones. Where compared with another copy, unresolved V genes explain less than half of these, and the others have no known cause. D and trimming were read from the DNA, whereas the V and J calls and clone size are those reported in that table. The sample includes 48,000 or so clones, with around 85% observed a single time. The ten most abundant clones make up more than 9% of the sample.

What the time point label conveys for this sample: peripheral blood 6 weeks after treatment start. A cohort of 25 to 35 patients with locally advanced or metastatic urothelial carcinoma, treated at Memorial Sloan Kettering on a trial protocol, was included. Peripheral blood mononuclear cells were collected pretreatment and during treatment, at between 1 and 8 total time points per patient. The Qiagen DNeasy Blood extraction kit was used to purify genomic DNA from total PBMCs and tumor samples. PBMCs were collected pretreatment and during treatment, and were isolated and stored as previously described. From cysteine to phenylalanine, the CDR3 is 16 amino acids long. Only CDR3 DNA is held: 48 bases, read in frame from base 1. V and J are truncated by 0 bases and 4 bases respectively, leaving an intervening sequence of 13 bases. CDR1 and CDR2, looked up from the germline V gene, are LGHNA and YSLEER.

The sample is drawn from a study of PD-L1 blockade in urothelial cancer (dated by TCRdb to the late 2010s). About the full investigation: Every patient began therapy around 2014 and was given atezolizumab 1,200 mg intravenously every 3 weeks. Twenty-five of 29 patients were males with bladder-origin urothelial cancer, and about 65% of the roughly 30 reported a prior smoking history. Patients had an ECOG performance status of 0 or 1 and had received between 0 and 3 prior chemotherapy regimens. Blood samples were analyzed at two time points: 3 weeks after treatment start (second dose) and 6 weeks after treatment start. Blood samples gave a median of approximately 150,000 T cells and approximately 80,000 unique TCRs, with a median clonality of around 0.074. An exploratory multi-omic analysis was conducted of the somatic, immune and clinical correlates of response to PD-L1 blockade with atezolizumab in urothelial cancer. Pretreatment tumor samples and matched peripheral blood, collected serially before and after atezolizumab treatment, underwent TCR sequencing. Durable clinical benefit meant progression-free survival longer than 6 months, and TCR features were also tested against progression-free and overall survival. In the same patients who had TCR sequencing, pretreatment tumors also underwent whole exome sequencing and RNA sequencing. Fewer than ten patients reached durable clinical benefit, while 15 to 25 patients did not. Pretreatment blood TCR-seq was available for 30 or so patients, at least one posttreatment blood collection was obtained for around 25 patients, and tumor TCR-seq was available for around 25 patients.

What the study reported, not specific to this receptor: At 3 weeks after the start of treatment, tumor-associated TCR clones in peripheral blood had expanded more in patients with durable benefit (n of about 22, p = 0.022). Improved progression-free and overall survival was associated with having pretreatment peripheral blood TCR clonality below the median. Because of the small sample size (n ≈ 30) and the many exploratory analyses performed, the results are intended to be regarded as hypothesis-generating.

Material: PBMCs, obtained around atezolizumab (anti-PD-L1) treatment. This TCR was recovered from a man in his 60s with urothelial cancer. The rearrangement joined TRBV4-3 to TRBJ2-1, and TRBD2 may be the D gene, going by 6 matching bases. The CDR3 region has the sequence CASSQDGLARYNEQFF. The DNA sequence is as follows: TGCGCCAGCAGCCAAGATGGCCTAGCGCGTTACAATGAGCAGTTCTTC.